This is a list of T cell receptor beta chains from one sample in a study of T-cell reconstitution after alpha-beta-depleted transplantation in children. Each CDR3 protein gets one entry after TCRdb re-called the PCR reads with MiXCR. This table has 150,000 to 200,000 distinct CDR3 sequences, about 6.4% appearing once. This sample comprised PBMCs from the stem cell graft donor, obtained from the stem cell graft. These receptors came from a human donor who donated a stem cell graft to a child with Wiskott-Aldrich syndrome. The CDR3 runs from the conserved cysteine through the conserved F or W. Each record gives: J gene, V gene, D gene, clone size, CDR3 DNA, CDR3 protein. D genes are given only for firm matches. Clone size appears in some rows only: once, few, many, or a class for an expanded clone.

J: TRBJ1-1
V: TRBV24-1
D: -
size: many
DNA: TGTGCCACCAGTGATTTAAGTAGAAAAGCTTTCTTT
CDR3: CATSDLSRKAFF

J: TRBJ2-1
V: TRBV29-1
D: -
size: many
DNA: TGCAGCGTTGAGTGGACGGGGATCGGAAATGAGCAGTTCTTC
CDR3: CSVEWTGIGNEQFF

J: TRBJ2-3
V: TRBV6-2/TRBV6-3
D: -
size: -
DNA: TGTGCCAGCAGTTACTCGACTAGCACAGATACGCAGTATTTT
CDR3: CASSYSTSTDTQYF

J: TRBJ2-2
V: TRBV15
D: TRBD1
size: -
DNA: TGTGCCACCAGCGCCCGGGACAGGCCGAAAACCGGGGAGCTGTTTTTT
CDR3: CATSARDRPKTGELFF

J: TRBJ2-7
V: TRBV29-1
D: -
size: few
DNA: TGCAGCGTTGTGGTGGGGCGCGGGTACGAGCAGTACTTC
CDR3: CSVVVGRGYEQYF

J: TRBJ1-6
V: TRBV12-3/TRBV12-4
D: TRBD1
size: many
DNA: TGTGCCAGCAGCCCGACAGGGGATAATTCACCCCTCCACTTT
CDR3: CASSPTGDNSPLHF

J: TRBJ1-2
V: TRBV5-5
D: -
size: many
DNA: TGTGCCAGCAGCTTGGCCGGGGCATTTGGCTACACCTTC
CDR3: CASSLAGAFGYTF

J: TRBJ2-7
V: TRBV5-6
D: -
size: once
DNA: TGTGCCAGGGGCCCCGGGATAGGCGGCGGCGAGCAGTACTTC
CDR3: CARGPGIGGGEQYF

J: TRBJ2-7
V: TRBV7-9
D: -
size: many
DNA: TGTGCCAGCAGCTTAGACATGGCTTACGAGCAGTACTTC
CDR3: CASSLDMAYEQYF

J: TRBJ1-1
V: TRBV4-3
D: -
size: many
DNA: TGCGCCAGCAGCCTCGTGTCCCGAGCGCGCACTGAAGCTTTCTTT
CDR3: CASSLVSRARTEAFF

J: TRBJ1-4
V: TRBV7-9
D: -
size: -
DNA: TGTGCCAGCAGCTTAAAGACAGGCGAAAAACTGTTTTTT
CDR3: CASSLKTGEKLFF

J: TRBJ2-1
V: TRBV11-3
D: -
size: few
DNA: TGTGCCAGCAGCTTAGAGAGTGATGAGCAGTTCTTC
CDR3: CASSLESDEQFF

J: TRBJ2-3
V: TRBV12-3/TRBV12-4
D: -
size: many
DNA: TGTGCCAGCAGTTCGGGACTTCCTATGAATACGCAGTATTTT
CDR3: CASSSGLPMNTQYF

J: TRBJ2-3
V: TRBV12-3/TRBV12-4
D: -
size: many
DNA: TGTGCCAGCAGTTTGAGCCAGGGCACAGATACGCAGTATTTT
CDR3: CASSLSQGTDTQYF

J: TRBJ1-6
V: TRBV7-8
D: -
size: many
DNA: TGTGCCAGCAGCTTAGGGCAGGGATCACCCCTCCACTTT
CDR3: CASSLGQGSPLHF

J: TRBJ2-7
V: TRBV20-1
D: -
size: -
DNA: TGCTGTGCTAGAGAGTCGGACAGCAAAGGCTCCTACGAGCAGTACTTC
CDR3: CCARESDSKGSYEQYF

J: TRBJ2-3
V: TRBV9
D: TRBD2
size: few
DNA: TGTGCCAGCAGCGTGGCTAGCGGGATCACAGATACGCAGTATTTT
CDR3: CASSVASGITDTQYF

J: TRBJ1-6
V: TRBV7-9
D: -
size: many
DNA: TGTGCCAGCAGACGCCGGGACGTCTATAATTCACCCCTCCACTTT
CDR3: CASRRRDVYNSPLHF

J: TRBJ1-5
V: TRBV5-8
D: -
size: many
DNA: TGTGCCAGCAGCTCACACGGTCGGGGGGATCGGCAGCCCCAGCATTTT
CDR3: CASSSHGRGDRQPQHF

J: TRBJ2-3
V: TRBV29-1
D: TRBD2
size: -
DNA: TGCAGCCTGAGCGGGATGAACACAGATACGCAGTATTTT
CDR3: CSLSGMNTDTQYF

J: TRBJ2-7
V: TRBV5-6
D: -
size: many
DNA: TGTGCCAGCAGCTTGGTTGGACCCTACGAGCAGTACTTC
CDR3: CASSLVGPYEQYF

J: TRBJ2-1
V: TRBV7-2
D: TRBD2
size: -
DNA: TGTGCCAGCAGCTTAGCGGGACTAGCGGACAATGAGCAGTTCTTC
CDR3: CASSLAGLADNEQFF

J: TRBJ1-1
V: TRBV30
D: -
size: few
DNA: TGTGCCTGGACGTCTTACAGTCACACTGAAGCTTTCTTT
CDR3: CAWTSYSHTEAFF

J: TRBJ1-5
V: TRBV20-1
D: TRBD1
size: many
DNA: TGCAGTACTGGACAGGAGCATTTT
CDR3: CSTGQEHF

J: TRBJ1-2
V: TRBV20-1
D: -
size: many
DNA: TGCAGTGCTAGAGGGGGGAGCGGGTACATATCAAATTTC
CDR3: CSARGGSGYISNF